This TCR beta chain was recorded in a study of cytomegalovirus exposure and HLA in healthy donors. With 60 Vbeta and 13 Jbeta primers, the PCR was carried out. TCRdb keeps only in-frame clones here, not all; method: immunoSEQ multiplex PCR. The sample has about 160,000 clones, roughly 80% seen once; the top ten hold 1.9%. This CDR3 has 15 amino acids. The ends were cut back, 0 bases at V and 3 bases at J, with 9 bases in the middle. CDR1 and CDR2 (germline): SGDLS, YYNGEE. This clonotype was sampled from a human donor in good health. This chain links TRBV9 with TRBJ2-2; unclear D gene. The sample consisted of PBMCs. In DNA, the CDR3 is TGTGCCAGCAGCGTAGAACCGGGTTACACCGGGGAGCTGTTTTTT. Translating gives CASSVEPGYTGELFF.